This T cell receptor (beta chain) was found in a study of breast tumors, draining lymph nodes, adjacent tissues. General study results and limits: Tumors had less TCR diversity than lymph nodes, more than nontumor tissue. Findings are consistent with lymph node origin and intratumoral expansion of most tumor T cells. Luminal-like breast cancer showed significantly greater tumor-nontumor repertoire similarity than basal-like breast cancer did.

CDR1 and CDR2 (germline): SGHTA, FQGTGA. The CDR3 extends over 13 amino acids. V was shortened by 4 bases and J by 3 bases, with 9 bases between the two germline ends. TCRdb analysed the multiplex PCR reads with MiXCR anew, one entry per CDR3 protein. This table holds tens of thousands of distinct CDR3 sequences, roughly 57% found once. With regard to this clonotype: Its antigen is unidentified.

The sample comprised breast tumor tissue. This TCR came from a female donor with breast cancer. Some clones in this sample may be carry-over from other donors' samples. This sequence joins TRBV7-3 and TRBJ1-2; tentative D call: TRBD1 (5 bases). CDR3 sequence reads: CASSSGTDYGYTF. In DNA, the CDR3 is TGTGCCAGCAGCTCCGGGACGGACTATGGCTACACCTTC.